These 23 T cell receptor beta chains came from one sample sequenced in a study of cytomegalovirus exposure and HLA in healthy donors. Assay used: immunoSEQ multiplex PCR; TCRdb lists only in-frame clones, some missing. Here the sample spans some 210,000 clones, roughly 83% being singletons. The source material was PBMCs. Receptors originate from a woman under 30 in good health and CMV-seronegative.

The genes are TRBV7-6 and TRBJ1-2; the match to TRBD1 covers 8 bases. The germline V gene has CDR1 SGHVS and CDR2 FNYEAQ. CDR3 length: 13 residues. Losses at the gene ends were 5 bases for V and 5 bases for J; bases not matched to a gene: 4. CDR3 bases: TGTGCCAGCAGCCCGGGACAGGATTATGGCTACACCTTC. Protein sequence: CASSPGQDYGYTF.

A single count supports this clone. The V and J genes are TRBV5-4 and TRBJ1-1, with D perhaps TRBD1 (6 bases). The germline gives CDR1 SGHNT, CDR2 YYREEE (reference sequence). Trimming cost V 0 bases and J 0 bases, with 9 bases left between them. The CDR3 sequence is 15 residues long. DNA of the CDR3: TGTGCCAGCAGCTTGGGAGGGGGATTGAACACTGAAGCTTTCTTT. It codes for CASSLGGGLNTEAFF.

With regard to this clone: An end of the junction does not agree with germline; a read error may underlie this. The V gene is TRBV28, the J gene TRBJ1-4; unclear D gene. The CDR3 is 12 residues long. Germline V gives CDR1 MDHEN, CDR2 SYDVKM. This CDR3 is CASRVTKEKLFF. CDR3 bases: TGTGCCAGCAGGGTGACTAAGGAAAAACTGTTTTTT. Looking up the rest from reference TRBV28 and TRBJ1-4 gives the full variable domain: DVKVTQSSRYLVKRTGEKVFLECVQDMDHENMFWYRQDPGLGLRLIYFSYDVKMKEKGDIPEGYSVSREKKERFSLILESASTNQTSMYLCASRVTKEKLFFGSGTQLSVL.

V gene TRBV13 combines with J gene TRBJ2-3; weak D call: TRBD1 (7 bases). The length of the CDR3 is 14 residues. The germline V gene encodes CDR1 PRHDT and CDR2 FYEKMQ (reference sequence). V was cut by 4 bases and J by 6 bases, with 14 bases left in between. CDR3 nucleotides: TGTGCCAGCAGCTCTACCAGGGGGGTGGATACGCAGTATTTT. Amino acids: CASSSTRGVDTQYF.

This clone is judged medium-sized. This chain joins TRBV7-8 and TRBJ2-2; D might be TRBD1 or TRBD2, each matching 6 bases. V lost 6 bases to trimming and J lost 2 bases, with 13 bases between them. Germline V gives CDR1 SGHVS, CDR2 FQNEAQ. The CDR3 covers 15 residues. The CDR3 is CASRVGGSNTGELFF. CDR3 nucleotide sequence: TGTGCCAGCAGGGTGGGGGGCAGCAACACCGGGGAGCTGTTTTTT.

The J gene is TRBJ2-1, the V gene TRBV23-1; TRBD1 matches 8 bases. TRBV23-1 is classed as an ORF, of uncertain function. Unmatched junction bases numbered 6, after V lost 4 bases and J lost 7 bases. This CDR3 spans 14 amino acids. The CDR3 DNA is TGCGCCAGCAGTCGTCTGCGACAGGGGAATGAGCAGTTCTTC. It yields the protein CASSRLRQGNEQFF.

V gene TRBV6-4 combines with J gene TRBJ2-1; D possibly corresponds to TRBD2 (6 bases). CDR1 and CDR2 from the germline V gene are MRHNA and SNTAGT. Trimming took off 0 bases at V and 6 bases at J, with 15 bases between the two ends. The CDR3 extends over 16 amino acids. The CDR3 DNA sequence: TGTGCCAGCAGTGACTCATCCGGGAGAGGTCTCAATGAGCAGTTCTTC. It encodes CASSDSSGRGLNEQFF.

V and J are TRBV11-2 and TRBJ2-2; unclear D gene. V was pared by 5 bases and J by 6 bases, with 7 bases between. CDR1 and CDR2 (germline): SGHAT, FQNNGV. The CDR3 totals 12 residues. CDR3: CASSPLAGELFF. In nucleotides, the CDR3 is TGTGCCAGCAGCCCCTTAGCCGGGGAGCTGTTTTTT.

This chain connects TRBV5-1 to TRBJ1-1, with D uncertain. The V end lost 3 bases, the J end lost 1 base, and 10 bases lay between the germline ends. Germline values: CDR1 SGHRS, CDR2 YFSETQ. The CDR3 is made up of 14 amino acids. CDR3: CASSSQPGNTEAFF. The CDR3 DNA reads TGCGCCAGCAGCTCCCAACCAGGGAACACTGAAGCTTTCTTT. Full variable domain (outside the CDR3, taken from reference TRBV5-1 and TRBJ1-1): KAGVTQTPRYLIKTRGQQVTLSCSPISGHRSVSWYQQTPGQGLQFLFEYFSETQRNKGNFPGRFSGRQFSNSRSEMNVSTLELGDSALYLCASSSQPGNTEAFFGQGTRLTVV.

The V and J genes are TRBV9 and TRBJ1-6; D not resolved. The CDR3 covers 14 residues. The germline CDR1 and CDR2 sequences are SGDLS and YYNGEE. V lost 3 bases, J lost 8 bases, and 12 bases lay in between. The CDR3 DNA follows: TGTGCCAGCAGCGCCCTCCTTGAGGATTCACCCCTCCACTTT. Amino acids: CASSALLEDSPLHF.

A single count supports this clone. This CDR3 reads CASSQGTSGGTYEQYF. The CDR3 nucleotides are TGCGCCAGCAGCCAAGGGACTAGCGGGGGGACCTACGAGCAGTACTTC. This sequence joins TRBV4-1 and TRBJ2-7, with 14 nucleotides matching TRBD2. From germline, CDR1 is MGHRA and CDR2 YSYEKL. V was pared by 1 base and J by 2 bases, with 1 base of the junction left unmatched. The CDR3 spans 16 residues.

The chain joins TRBV18 to TRBJ2-5; a possible D gene is TRBD1 (6 bases). Germline lookup yields CDR1 KGHSH and CDR2 LQKENI. Trimming pared 1 base from V and 3 bases from J, leaving 9 bases between. This CDR3 region has 14 residues. The CDR3 DNA sequence: TGTGCCAGCTCACCACAAACAGGGAAAGAGACCCAGTACTTC. Its protein product is CASSPQTGKETQYF.

The table lists this clone with a few counts. Here the CDR3 DNA reads TGTGCCAGTAAGACAGGGGGGGAGTCACCCCTCCACTTT. Translation gives CASKTGGESPLHF. The chain couples TRBV19 to TRBJ1-6; 9 nucleotides agree with TRBD1. After removal of 7 bases from V and 10 bases from J, the junction contained 5 bases not matched to a gene. Germline V gene sequence: CDR1 LNHDA, CDR2 SQIVND (reference sequence). The CDR3 has 13 amino acids.

V usage is TRBV9 and J usage is TRBJ2-1; tentative D call: TRBD1 (6 bases). Germline V gene sequence: CDR1 SGDLS, CDR2 YYNGEE. The CDR3 consists of 13 residues. Trimming pared 7 bases from V and 0 bases from J, leaving 8 bases between. The CDR3: CASQGRSYNEQFF. The CDR3, as DNA: TGTGCCAGCCAGGGGCGCTCCTACAATGAGCAGTTCTTC.

V and J are TRBV27 and TRBJ2-1, with D perhaps given as TRBD1 or TRBD2 (6 bases each). The CDR3 covers 14 residues. V was cut by 6 bases and J by 0 bases, with 9 bases left in between. Germline V gene data show CDR1 as MNHEY and CDR2 as SMNVEV (reference sequence). CDR3 protein: CASSGGSSYNEQFF. The CDR3 DNA reads as TGTGCCAGCAGCGGGGGCAGCTCCTACAATGAGCAGTTCTTC.

The V call is TRBV27, the J call TRBJ2-3; 12 nucleotides agree with TRBD1. Germline V gene data show CDR1 as MNHEY and CDR2 as SMNVEV (reference sequence). The trim removed 7 bases at V and 10 bases at J, leaving 9 bases unmatched. CDR3 length: 14 amino acids. CDR3 coding DNA: TGTGCCAGCAAAGTGGGACAGGGGGCGCTGGCGCAGTATTTT. The encoded protein is CASKVGQGALAQYF.

The rearrangement uses TRBV2 and TRBJ2-1; 11 bases are shared with TRBD1. This CDR3 has 15 amino acids. The germline CDR1 and CDR2 sequences are SNHLY and FYNNEI. The V segment lost 6 bases and the J segment 5 bases; nucleotides outside the gene matches: 6. Here the CDR3 reads CASRTGTGGNNEQFF. In DNA, the CDR3 is TGTGCCAGCAGGACCGGGACAGGGGGGAACAATGAGCAGTTCTTC. The whole variable domain, remainder taken from reference TRBV2 and TRBJ2-1, is EPEVTQTPSHQVTQMGQEVILRCVPISNHLYFYWYRQILGQKVEFLVSFYNNEISEKSEIFDDQFSVERPDGSNFTLKIRSTKLEDSAMYFCASRTGTGGNNEQFFGPGTRLTVL.

This chain joins TRBV6-5 and TRBJ2-7; D not certain. From germline, CDR1 is MNHEY and CDR2 SVGAGI. The CDR3 has 13 residues. V gave up 5 bases and J gave up 7 bases, with 15 bases separating them. CDR3 DNA: TGTGCCAGCAGTCCACCTGGATCCCGGGAGCAGTACTTC. Its translation: CASSPPGSREQYF.

This clone has a single count. The J gene is TRBJ2-5, the V gene TRBV19; 7 nucleotides line up with TRBD1. Germline-derived CDR1 and CDR2 are LNHDA and SQIVND (reference sequence). The CDR3 is 14 amino acids. V was pared by 4 bases and J by 5 bases, with 7 bases of the junction left unmatched. In nucleotides, the CDR3 is TGTGCCAGTAGTAGAAACAGGGGTGGGGAGACCCAGTACTTC. Its protein product is CASSRNRGGETQYF. Drawing the rest from reference TRBV19 and TRBJ2-5, the complete variable domain is DGGITQSPKYLFRKEGQNVTLSCEQNLNHDAMYWYRQDPGQGLRLIYYSQIVNDFQKGDIAEGYSVSREKKESFPLTVTSAQKNPTAFYLCASSRNRGGETQYFGPGTRLLVL.

V is TRBV6-5 and J is TRBJ2-3; 8 nucleotides line up with TRBD2. The junction had 6 bases not matched to a gene; V was cut back by 0 bases and J by 4 bases. This CDR3 contains 16 residues. Germline assignment: CDR1 MNHEY and CDR2 SVGAGI. CDR3 residues: CASSYSRLAGPDTQYF. CDR3 sequence (DNA): TGTGCCAGCAGTTACTCTCGGCTAGCGGGCCCAGATACGCAGTATTTT.

The chain has TRBV25-1 and TRBJ2-1; D is unclear. The V end was cut by 3 bases, the J end by 2 bases, with 8 bases between. CDR3 length: 14 residues. The germline CDR1 and CDR2 sequences are MGHDK and SYGVNS. CDR3 in DNA: TGTGCCAGCAGTGACGGACCAACCTACAATGAGCAGTTCTTC. Protein sequence: CASSDGPTYNEQFF. The whole variable domain, filled in from reference TRBV25-1 and TRBJ2-1, reads EADIYQTPRYLVIGTGKKITLECSQTMGHDKMYWYQQDPGMELHLIHYSYGVNSTEKGDLSSESTVSRIRTEHFPLTLESARPSHTSQYLCASSDGPTYNEQFFGPGTRLTVL.

The genes are TRBV19 and TRBJ1-4; D is uncertain. Trimming took 5 bases from V and 0 from J, leaving 10 bases between them. There are 15 residues in the CDR3. Germline V gene data show CDR1 as LNHDA and CDR2 as SQIVND (reference sequence). In DNA, the CDR3 is TGTGCCAGTAGTCTCGGACCTCCAACTAATGAAAAACTGTTTTTT. Translating it yields CASSLGPPTNEKLFF.

This clone came up once. As DNA, the CDR3 is TGTGCCTGGAGTGTAGACAGGGGCCCCTATAGCAATCAGCCCCAGCATTTT. Its protein product is CAWSVDRGPYSNQPQHF. The rearrangement joins TRBV30 to TRBJ1-5; 8 bases line up with TRBD1. The germline V gene has CDR1 GTSNPN and CDR2 SVGIG (reference sequence). J gave up 0 bases and V 0 bases, and 7 bases lay outside the gene matches. There are 17 residues in the CDR3.